A selection of T cell receptor beta chains follows, all from one sample in a study of blood T cell repertoires in COVID-19. TCRdb keeps only in-frame clones here, not all; method: immunoSEQ multiplex PCR. Among roughly 430,000 clones listed, approximately 91% were seen once. Sample: PBMCs or T cells enriched from blood (not recorded which). Source of these receptors: a woman aged 40 to 50 with acute COVID-19. Each CDR3 is given with its conserved first and last residue. A D gene is named only where the DNA matches it firmly. Size is omitted from some rows. Given values are once, few, many or a class for expanded clones.

v_call	j_call	d_call	clone_size	cdr3_nt	cdr3_aa
TRBV10-1	TRBJ2-1	TRBD2	.	TGCGCCAGCAGTGAGTCGGGAGGGTGGCGGTTCTTC	CASSESGGWRFF
TRBV5-1	TRBJ2-7	TRBD1	.	TGCGCCAGCAGCAGCGACAGGGGGCGGGGGCAGTACTTC	CASSSDRGRGQYF
TRBV5-1	TRBJ2-7	.	.	TGCGCCAGCAGCCCCGCAGGGTCCTACGAGCAGTACTTC	CASSPAGSYEQYF
TRBV18	TRBJ2-3	.	.	TGTGCCAGCTGGGAGTTGACAGATACGCAGTATTTT	CASWELTDTQYF
TRBV5-1	TRBJ2-2	.	.	TGCGCCAGCCGGGTTTCCGGGGAGCTGTTTTTT	CASRVSGELFF
TRBV19	TRBJ2-3	.	.	TGTGCCAGTAGACAGGGAGGGTGGATAGATACGCAGTATTTT	CASRQGGWIDTQYF
TRBV11-3	TRBJ2-2	TRBD1	.	TGTGCCAGCAGCCCAGGACAGGGTGGCGGGGAGCTGTTTTTT	CASSPGQGGGELFF
TRBV11-2	TRBJ1-3	.	once	TGTGCCAGCAGCTCAAACAGCTTCATCTCTGGAAACACCATATATTTT	CASSSNSFISGNTIYF
TRBV2	TRBJ2-5	.	.	TGTGCCAGCAGTGCAGGGAACCTCGAGACCCAGTACTTC	CASSAGNLETQYF
TRBV23-1	TRBJ1-5	.	once	TGCGCCAGCAGTCAAATGGGGCACGGGACAAGACATCATAGCAATCAGCCCCAGCATTTT	CASSQMGHGTRHHSNQPQHF
TRBV10-1	TRBJ2-1	TRBD2	.	TGCGCCAGCAGTTCCAGCGGGGACTACAATGAGCAGTTCTTC	CASSSSGDYNEQFF
TRBV5-5	TRBJ1-3	.	.	TGTGCCAGCAGCTTGAGTGGGGACATTGGAAACACCATATATTTT	CASSLSGDIGNTIYF
TRBV9	TRBJ2-1	.	.	TGTGCCAGCAGCGTTCAGACTACTGCCTCCTACAATGAGCAGTTCTTC	CASSVQTTASYNEQFF
TRBV5-1	TRBJ2-7	.	.	TGCGCCAGCAGCTTGGAACCAGGGGACTATGGATACGAGCAGTACTTC	CASSLEPGDYGYEQYF
TRBV5-1	TRBJ1-3	.	.	TGCGCCAGCAGCTTGAACAGGGACACCATATATTTT	CASSLNRDTIYF
TRBV19	TRBJ1-5	TRBD1	.	TGTGCCAGTAGGCAAACCGGGACAGGGTACTGGGCGTCCCAGCATTTT	CASRQTGTGYWASQHF
TRBV4-2	TRBJ1-1	TRBD1	.	TGTGCCAGCAGCACCAGGGGGCGGAACACTGAAGCTTTCTTT	CASSTRGRNTEAFF
TRBV20-1	TRBJ2-7	.	.	TGCAGTGCTAGTCCCAGGGTCCCCTACGAGCAGTACTTC	CSASPRVPYEQYF
TRBV7-6	TRBJ1-2	TRBD1	few	TGTGCCAGCAGCCCCACCTCAGGGGGCAGTAACTATGGCTACACCTTC	CASSPTSGGSNYGYTF
TRBV7-2	TRBJ2-7	.	.	TGTGCCAGCAGCTTAGGGGGGGACGAGCAGTACTTC	CASSLGGDEQYF
TRBV3-1/TRBV3-2	TRBJ2-5	.	.	TGTGCCAGCAGCCGAAAGGGCGGGGAGACCCAGTACTTC	CASSRKGGETQYF
TRBV2	TRBJ2-7	.	.	TGTGCCAGCAGTTCCAGTTCGTACGAGCAGTACTTC	CASSSSSYEQYF
TRBV2	TRBJ2-2	.	.	TGTGCCAGCAACCGACAGAACACCGGGGAGCTGTTTTTT	CASNRQNTGELFF
TRBV12-3/TRBV12-4	TRBJ2-5	.	.	TGTGCCAGCAGTTTCCGGGTCCAAGAGACCCAGTACTTC	CASSFRVQETQYF
TRBV5-6	TRBJ2-3	TRBD2	.	TGTGCCAGCACCCCCTGGGAGGGGTATGGCACAGATACGCAGTATTTT	CASTPWEGYGTDTQYF
TRBV2	TRBJ2-1	TRBD2	.	TGTGCCAGCACCACACAGCGGGGGGCCTTCTACAATGAGCAGTTCTTC	CASTTQRGAFYNEQFF
TRBV4-1	TRBJ1-4	.	.	TGCGCCAGCAGCCGCACATCCGAACCAACTAATGAAAAACTGTTTTTT	CASSRTSEPTNEKLFF